The TCR beta chain under discussion was sequenced for a study of cytomegalovirus exposure and HLA in healthy donors. Study-wide points: Among immune exposure information, only CMV serostatus was available. A later analysis showed that HLA-associated TCR beta chains had undergone more clonal expansion than equally common others. There were some V segments, including TRBV6-2 and TRBV6-3, excluded as indistinguishable.

The CDR3 contains 13 residues. Researchers ran the PCR with 60 Vbeta and 13 Jbeta primers. In the study's own analysis: The authors later counted roughly 87 million unique TCR beta chains, 9.5 million to 11 million of them shared. The repertoire was sequenced with immunoSEQ multiplex PCR; TCRdb's copy has only in-frame clones and lacks some. D and trimming were read from the DNA, whereas the V and J calls and clone size are those reported in that table. Recorded for this sample: about 70,000 clones. In regard to this clone: Antigen specificity is unknown. Germline is not matched at one junction end, which may reflect a read error.

This sequence originates from a female donor in good health and CMV-seropositive. Sequencing used PBMCs. The chain joins TRBV5-3 to TRBJ1-3; D call uncertain. TRBV5-3 is labeled an ORF, and its function is uncertain. The CDR3 region has the DNA TGTGCCAGAAGCTTGCCTCGGGGAAACAACATATATTTT. Its translation is CARSLPRGNNIYF.